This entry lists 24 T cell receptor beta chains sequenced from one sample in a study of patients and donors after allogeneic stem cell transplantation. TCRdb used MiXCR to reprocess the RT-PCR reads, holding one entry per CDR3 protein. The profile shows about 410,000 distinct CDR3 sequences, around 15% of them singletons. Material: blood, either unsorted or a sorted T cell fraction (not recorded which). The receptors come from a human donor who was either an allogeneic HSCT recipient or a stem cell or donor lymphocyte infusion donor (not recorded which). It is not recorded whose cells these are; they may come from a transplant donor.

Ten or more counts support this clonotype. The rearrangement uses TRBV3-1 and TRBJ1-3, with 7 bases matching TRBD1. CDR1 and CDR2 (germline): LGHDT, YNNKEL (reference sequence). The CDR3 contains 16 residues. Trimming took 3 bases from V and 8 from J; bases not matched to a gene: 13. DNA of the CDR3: TGTGCCAGCAGCCAGGGAACACCGGGACAGATGGACACCATATATTTT. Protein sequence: CASSQGTPGQMDTIYF.

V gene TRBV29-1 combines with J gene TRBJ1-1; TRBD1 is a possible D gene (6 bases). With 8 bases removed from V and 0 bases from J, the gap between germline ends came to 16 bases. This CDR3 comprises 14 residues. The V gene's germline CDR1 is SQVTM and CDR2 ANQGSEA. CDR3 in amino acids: CSNHRGGVNTEAFF. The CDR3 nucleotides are TGCAGCAATCACAGAGGGGGGGTGAACACTGAAGCTTTCTTT.

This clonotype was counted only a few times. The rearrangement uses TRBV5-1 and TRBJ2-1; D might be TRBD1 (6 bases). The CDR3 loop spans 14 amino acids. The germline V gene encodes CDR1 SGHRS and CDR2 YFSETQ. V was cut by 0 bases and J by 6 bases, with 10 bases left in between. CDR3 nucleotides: TGCGCCAGCAGCTTGGACAGGGTTGCCAATGAGCAGTTCTTC. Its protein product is CASSLDRVANEQFF.

The CDR3 is CASSLEGGTDTQYF. The CDR3 DNA follows: TGTGCCAGCAGCTTAGAGGGCGGCACAGATACGCAGTATTTT. The chain uses TRBV7-9 and TRBJ2-3; no reliable D call. From germline, CDR1 is SEHNR and CDR2 FQNEAQ (reference sequence). The CDR3 has 14 amino acids. V was cut by 1 base and J by 1 base, with 6 bases left in between.

The DNA for the CDR3 is TGTGCCAGCAGTTTCGCCGGGACAGCTAACACCGGGGAGCTGTTTTTT. Protein product: CASSFAGTANTGELFF. The chain is built from TRBV12-3 or TRBV12-4 and TRBJ2-2, with 7 bases fitting TRBD1. There are 16 residues in the CDR3. Trimming removed 3 bases from V and 2 bases from J; junction bases left unmatched: 6.

The CDR3 nucleotides read TGTGCCAGCAGCTTAAAGACCGATAGGAGATTTCAGCCCCAGCATTTT. As protein: CASSLKTDRRFQPQHF. The chain combines TRBV7-8 with TRBJ1-5; D not certain. Germline V lookup: CDR1 SGHVS, CDR2 FQNEAQ. V was pared by 2 bases and J by 6 bases, with 17 bases between. CDR3 length: 16 amino acids.

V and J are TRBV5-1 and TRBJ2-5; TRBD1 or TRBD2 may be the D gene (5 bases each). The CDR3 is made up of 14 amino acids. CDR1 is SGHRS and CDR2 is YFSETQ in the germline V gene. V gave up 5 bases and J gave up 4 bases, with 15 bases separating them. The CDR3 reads CASSLGASRETQYF. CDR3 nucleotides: TGCGCCAGCAGTCTTGGGGCTAGCAGAGAGACCCAGTACTTC.

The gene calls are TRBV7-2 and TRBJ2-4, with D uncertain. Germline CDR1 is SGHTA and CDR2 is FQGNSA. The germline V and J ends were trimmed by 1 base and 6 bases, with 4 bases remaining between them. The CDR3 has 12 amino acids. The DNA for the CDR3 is TGTGCCAGCAGCTTAGAGATAAACATTCAGTACTTC. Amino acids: CASSLEINIQYF.

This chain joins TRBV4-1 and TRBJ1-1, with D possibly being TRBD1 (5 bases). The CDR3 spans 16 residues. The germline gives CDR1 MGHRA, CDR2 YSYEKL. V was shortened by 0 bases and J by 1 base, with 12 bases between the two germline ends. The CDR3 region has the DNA TGCGCCAGCAGCCAAGAAAGGGGACGGGGGAACACTGAAGCTTTCTTT. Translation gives CASSQERGRGNTEAFF.

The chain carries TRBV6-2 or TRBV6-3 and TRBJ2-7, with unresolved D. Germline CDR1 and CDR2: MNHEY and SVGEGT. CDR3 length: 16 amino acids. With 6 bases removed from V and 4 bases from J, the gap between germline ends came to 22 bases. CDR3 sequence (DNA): TGTGCCAGCAGCCCCTTCGAACAATCCGATACTTACGAGCAGTACTTC. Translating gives CASSPFEQSDTYEQYF.

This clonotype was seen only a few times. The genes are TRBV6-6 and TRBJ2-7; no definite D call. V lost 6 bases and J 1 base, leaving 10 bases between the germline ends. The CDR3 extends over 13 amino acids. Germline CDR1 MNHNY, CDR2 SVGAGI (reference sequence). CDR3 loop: CASRKPNSYEQYF. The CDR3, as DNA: TGTGCCAGCAGAAAACCCAATTCCTACGAGCAGTACTTC.

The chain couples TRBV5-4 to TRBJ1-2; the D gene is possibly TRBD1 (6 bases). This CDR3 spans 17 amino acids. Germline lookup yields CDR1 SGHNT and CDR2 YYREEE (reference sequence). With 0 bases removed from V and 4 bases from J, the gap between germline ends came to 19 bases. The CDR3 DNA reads TGTGCCAGCAGCTTGGAGTCGTGGGCAGGGGCGGTCTATGGCTACACCTTC. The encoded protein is CASSLESWAGAVYGYTF.

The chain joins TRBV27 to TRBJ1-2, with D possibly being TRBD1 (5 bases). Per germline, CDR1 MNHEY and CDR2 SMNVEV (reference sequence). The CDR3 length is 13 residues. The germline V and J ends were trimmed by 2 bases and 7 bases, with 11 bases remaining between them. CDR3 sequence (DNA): TGTGCCAGCAGTTTAGGAGAGGGACTTGGCTACACCTTC. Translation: CASSLGEGLGYTF.

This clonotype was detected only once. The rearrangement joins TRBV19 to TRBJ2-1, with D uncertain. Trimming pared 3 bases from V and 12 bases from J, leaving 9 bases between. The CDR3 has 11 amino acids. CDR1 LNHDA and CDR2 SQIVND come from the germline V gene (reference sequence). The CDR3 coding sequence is TGTGCCAGTAGTATTAGTGGGTGGCAGTTCTTC. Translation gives CASSISGWQFF.

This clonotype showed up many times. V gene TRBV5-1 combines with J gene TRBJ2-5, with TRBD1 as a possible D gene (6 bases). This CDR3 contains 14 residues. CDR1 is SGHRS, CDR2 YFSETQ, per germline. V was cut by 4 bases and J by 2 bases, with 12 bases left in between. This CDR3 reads CASSPGGQQETQYF. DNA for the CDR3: TGCGCCAGCAGCCCGGGCGGACAGCAAGAGACCCAGTACTTC.

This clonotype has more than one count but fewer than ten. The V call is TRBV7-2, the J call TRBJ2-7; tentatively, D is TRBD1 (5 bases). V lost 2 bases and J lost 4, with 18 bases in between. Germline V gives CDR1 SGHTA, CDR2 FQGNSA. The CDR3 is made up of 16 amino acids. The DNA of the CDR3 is TGTGCCAGCAGCTTACTTCGTCCAGGGCTCGGGTACGAGCAGTACTTC. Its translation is CASSLLRPGLGYEQYF.

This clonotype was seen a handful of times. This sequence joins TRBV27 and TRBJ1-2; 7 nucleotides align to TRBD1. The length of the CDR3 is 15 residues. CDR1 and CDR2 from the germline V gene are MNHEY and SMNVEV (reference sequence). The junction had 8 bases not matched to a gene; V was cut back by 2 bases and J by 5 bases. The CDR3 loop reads CASSLGGQGVYGYTF. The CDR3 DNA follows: TGTGCCAGCAGTTTAGGAGGGCAGGGGGTTTATGGCTACACCTTC.

The CDR3 DNA sequence: TGCGCCAGCAGCCTGACTGTGACCCTTGGACAGGTCTATGGCTACACCTTC. As protein: CASSLTVTLGQVYGYTF. The V and J genes are TRBV5-1 and TRBJ1-2, with 7 bases fitting TRBD1. The CDR3 has 17 amino acids. Germline lookup yields CDR1 SGHRS and CDR2 YFSETQ. Trimming removed 4 bases from V and 4 bases from J; junction bases left unmatched: 16.

The CDR3 nucleotides read TGCAGCGCCGGGAGGGGATCTTCCACAGATACGCAGTATTTT. Protein: CSAGRGSSTDTQYF. This sequence joins TRBV29-1 and TRBJ2-3; TRBD2 matches at 8 bases. J was trimmed by 2 bases and V by 7 bases; bases with no gene match: 8. The germline V gene has CDR1 SQVTM and CDR2 ANQGSEA. The CDR3 covers 14 residues.

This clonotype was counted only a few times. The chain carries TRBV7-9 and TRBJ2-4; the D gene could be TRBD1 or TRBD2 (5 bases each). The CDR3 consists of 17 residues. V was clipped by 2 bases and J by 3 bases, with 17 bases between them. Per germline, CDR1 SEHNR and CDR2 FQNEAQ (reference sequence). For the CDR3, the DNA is TGTGCCAGCAGCTTACTCACGGGGCAGTTGGGCAAAAACATTCAGTACTTC. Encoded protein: CASSLLTGQLGKNIQYF.

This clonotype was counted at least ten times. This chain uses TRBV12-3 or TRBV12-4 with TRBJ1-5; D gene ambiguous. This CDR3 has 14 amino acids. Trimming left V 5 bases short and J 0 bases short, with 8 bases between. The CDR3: CASSRRNSNQPQHF. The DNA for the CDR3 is TGTGCCAGCAGTAGACGGAATAGCAATCAGCCCCAGCATTTT.

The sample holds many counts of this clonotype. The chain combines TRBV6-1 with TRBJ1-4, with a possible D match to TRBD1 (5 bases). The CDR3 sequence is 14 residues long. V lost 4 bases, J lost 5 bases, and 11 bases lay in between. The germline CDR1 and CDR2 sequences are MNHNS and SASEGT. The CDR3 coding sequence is TGTGCCAGCAGTGGGGCAGGGAGGAATGAAAAACTGTTTTTT. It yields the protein CASSGAGRNEKLFF.

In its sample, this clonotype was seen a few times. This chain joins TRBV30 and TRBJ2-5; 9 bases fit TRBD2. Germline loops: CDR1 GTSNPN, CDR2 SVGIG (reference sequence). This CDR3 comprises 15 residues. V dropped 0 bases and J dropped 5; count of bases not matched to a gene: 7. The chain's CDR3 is CAWSVVAGVVETQYF. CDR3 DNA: TGTGCCTGGAGTGTAGTAGCGGGAGTAGTGGAGACCCAGTACTTC.

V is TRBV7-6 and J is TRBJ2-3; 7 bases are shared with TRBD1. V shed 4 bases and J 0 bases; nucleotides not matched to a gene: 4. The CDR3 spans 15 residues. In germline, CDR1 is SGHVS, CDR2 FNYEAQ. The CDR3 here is CASSWSTGSTDTQYF. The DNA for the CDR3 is TGTGCCAGCAGCTGGTCGACAGGGAGCACAGATACGCAGTATTTT.